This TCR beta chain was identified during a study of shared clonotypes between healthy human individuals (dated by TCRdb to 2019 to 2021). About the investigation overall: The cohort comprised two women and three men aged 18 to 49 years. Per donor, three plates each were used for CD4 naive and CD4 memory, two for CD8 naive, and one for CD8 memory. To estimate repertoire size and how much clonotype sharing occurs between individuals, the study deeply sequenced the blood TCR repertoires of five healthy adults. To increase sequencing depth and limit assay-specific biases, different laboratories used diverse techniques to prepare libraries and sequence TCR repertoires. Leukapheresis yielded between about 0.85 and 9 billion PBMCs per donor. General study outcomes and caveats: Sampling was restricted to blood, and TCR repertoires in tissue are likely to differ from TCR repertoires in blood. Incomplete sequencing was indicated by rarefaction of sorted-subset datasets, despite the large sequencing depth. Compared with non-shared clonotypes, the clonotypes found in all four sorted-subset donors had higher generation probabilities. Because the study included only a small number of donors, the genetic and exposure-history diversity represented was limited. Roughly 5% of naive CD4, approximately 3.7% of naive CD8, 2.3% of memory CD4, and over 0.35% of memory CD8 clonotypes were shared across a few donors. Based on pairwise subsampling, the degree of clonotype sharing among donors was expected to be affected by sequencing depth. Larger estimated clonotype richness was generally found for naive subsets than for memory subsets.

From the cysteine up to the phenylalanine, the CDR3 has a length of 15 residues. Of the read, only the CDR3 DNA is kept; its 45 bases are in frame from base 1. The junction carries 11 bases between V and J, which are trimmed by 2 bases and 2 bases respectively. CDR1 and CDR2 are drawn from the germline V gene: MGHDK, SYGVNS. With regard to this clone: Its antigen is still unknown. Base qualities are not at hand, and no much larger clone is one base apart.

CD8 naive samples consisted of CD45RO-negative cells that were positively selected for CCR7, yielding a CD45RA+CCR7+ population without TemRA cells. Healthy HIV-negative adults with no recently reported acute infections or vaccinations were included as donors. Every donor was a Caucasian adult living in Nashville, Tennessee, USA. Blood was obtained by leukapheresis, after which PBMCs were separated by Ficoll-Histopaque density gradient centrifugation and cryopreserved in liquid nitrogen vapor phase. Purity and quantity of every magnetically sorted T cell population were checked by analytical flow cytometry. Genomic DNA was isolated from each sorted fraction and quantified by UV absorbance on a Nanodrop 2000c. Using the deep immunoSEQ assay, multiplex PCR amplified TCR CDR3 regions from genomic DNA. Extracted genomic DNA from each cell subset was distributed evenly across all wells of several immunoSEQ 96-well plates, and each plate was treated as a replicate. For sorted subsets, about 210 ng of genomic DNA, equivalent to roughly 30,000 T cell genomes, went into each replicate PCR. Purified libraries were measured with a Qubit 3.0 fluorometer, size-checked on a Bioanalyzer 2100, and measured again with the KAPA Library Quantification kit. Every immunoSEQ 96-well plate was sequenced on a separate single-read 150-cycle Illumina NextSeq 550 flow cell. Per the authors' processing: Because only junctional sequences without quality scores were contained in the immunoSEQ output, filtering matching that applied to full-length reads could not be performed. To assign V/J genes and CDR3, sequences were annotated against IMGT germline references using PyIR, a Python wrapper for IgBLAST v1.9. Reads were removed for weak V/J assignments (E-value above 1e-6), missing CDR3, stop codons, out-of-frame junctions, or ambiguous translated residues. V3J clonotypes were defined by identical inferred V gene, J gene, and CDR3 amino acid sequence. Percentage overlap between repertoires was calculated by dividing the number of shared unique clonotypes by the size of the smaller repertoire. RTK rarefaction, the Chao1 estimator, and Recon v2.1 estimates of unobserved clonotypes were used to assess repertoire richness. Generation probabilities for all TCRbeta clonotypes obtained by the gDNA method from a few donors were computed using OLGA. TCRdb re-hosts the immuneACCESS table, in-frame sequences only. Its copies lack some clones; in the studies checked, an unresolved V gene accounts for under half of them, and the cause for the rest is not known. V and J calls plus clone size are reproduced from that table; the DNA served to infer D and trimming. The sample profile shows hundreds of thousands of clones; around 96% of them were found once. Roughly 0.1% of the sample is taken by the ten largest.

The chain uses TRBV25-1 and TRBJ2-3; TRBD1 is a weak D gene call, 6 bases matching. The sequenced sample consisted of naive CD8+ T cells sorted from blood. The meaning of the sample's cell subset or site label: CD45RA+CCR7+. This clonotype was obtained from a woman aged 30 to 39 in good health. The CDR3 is CASSEMVGATDTQYF. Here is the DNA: TGTGCCAGCAGTGAAATGGTGGGGGCCACAGATACGCAGTATTTT.